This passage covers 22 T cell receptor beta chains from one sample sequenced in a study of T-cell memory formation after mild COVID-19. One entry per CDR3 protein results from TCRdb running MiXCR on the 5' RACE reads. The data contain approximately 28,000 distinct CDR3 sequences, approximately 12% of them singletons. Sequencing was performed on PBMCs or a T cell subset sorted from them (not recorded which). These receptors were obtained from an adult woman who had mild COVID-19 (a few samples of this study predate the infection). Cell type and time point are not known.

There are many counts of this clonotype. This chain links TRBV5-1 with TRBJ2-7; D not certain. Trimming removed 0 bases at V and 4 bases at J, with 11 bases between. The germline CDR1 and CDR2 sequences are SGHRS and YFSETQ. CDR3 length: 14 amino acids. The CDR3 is CASSLVVQPYEQYF. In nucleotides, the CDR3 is TGCGCCAGCAGCTTGGTAGTACAGCCTTACGAGCAGTACTTC.

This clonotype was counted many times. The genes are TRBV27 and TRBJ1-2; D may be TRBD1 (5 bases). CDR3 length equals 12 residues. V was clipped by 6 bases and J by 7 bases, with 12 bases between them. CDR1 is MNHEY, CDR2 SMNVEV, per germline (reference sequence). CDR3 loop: CASSTAQGGYTF. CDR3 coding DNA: TGTGCCAGCAGCACCGCTCAGGGTGGCTACACCTTC.

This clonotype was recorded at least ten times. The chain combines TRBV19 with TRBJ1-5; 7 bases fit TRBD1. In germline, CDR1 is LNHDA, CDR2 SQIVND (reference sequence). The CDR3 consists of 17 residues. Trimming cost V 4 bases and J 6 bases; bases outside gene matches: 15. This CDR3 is CASSTPTGSLRGQPQHF. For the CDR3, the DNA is TGTGCCAGTAGTACCCCGACAGGGAGTTTACGGGGTCAGCCCCAGCATTTT.

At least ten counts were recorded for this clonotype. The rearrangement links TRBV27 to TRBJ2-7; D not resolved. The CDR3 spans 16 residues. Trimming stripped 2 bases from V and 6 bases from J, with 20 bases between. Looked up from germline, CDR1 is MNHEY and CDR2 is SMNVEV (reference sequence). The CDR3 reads CASSLTAGSSISEQYF. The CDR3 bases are TGTGCCAGCAGTTTAACAGCCGGGTCTTCTATCTCCGAGCAGTACTTC.

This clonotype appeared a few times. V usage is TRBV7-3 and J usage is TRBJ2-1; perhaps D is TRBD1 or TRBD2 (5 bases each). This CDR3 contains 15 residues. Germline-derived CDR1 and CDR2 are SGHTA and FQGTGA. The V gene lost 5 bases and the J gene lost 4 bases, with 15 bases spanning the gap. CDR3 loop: CASSRGASGYNEQFF. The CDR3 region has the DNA TGTGCCAGCAGCCGAGGGGCCTCCGGGTACAATGAGCAGTTCTTC.

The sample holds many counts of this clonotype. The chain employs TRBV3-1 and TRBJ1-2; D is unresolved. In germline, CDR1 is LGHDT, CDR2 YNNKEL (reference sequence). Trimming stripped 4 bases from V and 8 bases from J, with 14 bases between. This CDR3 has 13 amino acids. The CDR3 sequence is CASSPRGRVGYTF. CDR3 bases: TGTGCCAGCAGCCCCCGGGGTAGAGTGGGCTACACCTTC.

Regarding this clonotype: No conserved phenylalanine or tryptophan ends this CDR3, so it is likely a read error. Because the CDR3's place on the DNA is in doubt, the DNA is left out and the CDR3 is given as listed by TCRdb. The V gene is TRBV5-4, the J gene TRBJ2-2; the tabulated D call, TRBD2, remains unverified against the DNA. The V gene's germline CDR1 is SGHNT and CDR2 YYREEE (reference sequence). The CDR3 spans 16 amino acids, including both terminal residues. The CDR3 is CASSLGSGSWTGELLV.

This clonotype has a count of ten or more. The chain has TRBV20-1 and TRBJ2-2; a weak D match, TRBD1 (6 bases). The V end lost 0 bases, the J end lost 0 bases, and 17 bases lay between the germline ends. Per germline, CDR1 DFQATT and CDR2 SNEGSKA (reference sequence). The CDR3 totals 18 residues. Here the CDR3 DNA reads TGCAGTGCTAGAGACGGAAAGTTTACAGGGACGAACACCGGGGAGCTGTTTTTT. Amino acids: CSARDGKFTGTNTGELFF.

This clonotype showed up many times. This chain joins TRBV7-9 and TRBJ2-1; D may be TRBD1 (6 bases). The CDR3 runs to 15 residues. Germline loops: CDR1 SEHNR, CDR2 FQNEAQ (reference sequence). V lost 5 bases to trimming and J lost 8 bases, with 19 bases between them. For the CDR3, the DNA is TGTGCCAGCAGCCTACTCACAGGGTTCGGGGATGAGCAGTTCTTC. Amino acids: CASSLLTGFGDEQFF. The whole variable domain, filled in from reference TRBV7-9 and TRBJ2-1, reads DTGVSQNPRHKITKRGQNVTFRCDPISEHNRLYWYRQTLGQGPEFLTYFQNEAQLEKSRLLSDRFSAERPKGSFSTLEIQRTEQGDSAMYLCASSLLTGFGDEQFFGPGTRLTVL.

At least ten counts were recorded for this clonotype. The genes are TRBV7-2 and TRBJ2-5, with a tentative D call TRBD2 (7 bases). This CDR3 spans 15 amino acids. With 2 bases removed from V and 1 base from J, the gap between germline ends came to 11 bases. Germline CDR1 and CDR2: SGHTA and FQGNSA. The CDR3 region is CASSLRRGAQETQYF. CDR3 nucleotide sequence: TGTGCCAGCAGCTTACGCCGGGGGGCCCAAGAGACCCAGTACTTC.

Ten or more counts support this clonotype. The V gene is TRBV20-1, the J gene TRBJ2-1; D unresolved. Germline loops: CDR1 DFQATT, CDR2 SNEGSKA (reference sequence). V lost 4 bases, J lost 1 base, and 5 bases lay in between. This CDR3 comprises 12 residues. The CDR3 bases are TGCAGTGCTACTAGGTCCTACAATGAGCAGTTCTTC. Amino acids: CSATRSYNEQFF.

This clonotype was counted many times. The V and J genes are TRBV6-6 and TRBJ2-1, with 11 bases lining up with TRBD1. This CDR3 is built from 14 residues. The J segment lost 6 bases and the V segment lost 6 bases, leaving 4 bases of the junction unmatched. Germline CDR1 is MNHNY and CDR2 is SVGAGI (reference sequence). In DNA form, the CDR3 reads TGTGCCAGCAGGACCGGGACAGGGGGCAATGAGCAGTTCTTC. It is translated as CASRTGTGGNEQFF.

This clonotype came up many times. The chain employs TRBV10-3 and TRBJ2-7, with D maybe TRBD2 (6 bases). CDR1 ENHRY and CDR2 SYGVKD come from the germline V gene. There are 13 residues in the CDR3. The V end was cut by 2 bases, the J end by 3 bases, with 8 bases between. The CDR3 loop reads CAISELGGYEQYF. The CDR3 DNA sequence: TGTGCCATCAGTGAGCTGGGGGGCTACGAGCAGTACTTC.

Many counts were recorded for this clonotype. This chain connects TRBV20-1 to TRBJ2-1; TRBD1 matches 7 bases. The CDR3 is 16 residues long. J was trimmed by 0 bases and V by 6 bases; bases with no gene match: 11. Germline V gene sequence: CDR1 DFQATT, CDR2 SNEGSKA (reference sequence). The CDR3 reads CSAHVDRTYSYNEQFF. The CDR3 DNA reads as TGCAGTGCCCACGTGGACAGGACCTACTCCTACAATGAGCAGTTCTTC.

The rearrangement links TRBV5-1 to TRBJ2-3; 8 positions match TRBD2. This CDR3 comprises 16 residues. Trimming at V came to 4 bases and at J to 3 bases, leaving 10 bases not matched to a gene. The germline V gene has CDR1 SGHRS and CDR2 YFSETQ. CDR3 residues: CASSSFSLAATDTQYF. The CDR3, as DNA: TGCGCCAGCAGCAGCTTCTCACTAGCGGCGACAGATACGCAGTATTTT.

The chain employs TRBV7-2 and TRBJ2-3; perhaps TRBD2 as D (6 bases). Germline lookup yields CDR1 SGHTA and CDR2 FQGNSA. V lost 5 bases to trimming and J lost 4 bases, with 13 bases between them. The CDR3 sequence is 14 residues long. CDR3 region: CASSPGTSADTQYF. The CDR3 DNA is TGTGCCAGCAGCCCCGGGACTTCCGCAGATACGCAGTATTTT.

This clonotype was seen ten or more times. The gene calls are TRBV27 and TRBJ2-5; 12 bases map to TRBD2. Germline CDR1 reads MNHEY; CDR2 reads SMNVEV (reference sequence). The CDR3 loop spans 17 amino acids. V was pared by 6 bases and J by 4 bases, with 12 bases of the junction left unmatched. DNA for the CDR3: TGTGCCAGCAGCACGACTAGCGGGAGCTTATTTCCAGAGACCCAGTACTTC. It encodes CASSTTSGSLFPETQYF.

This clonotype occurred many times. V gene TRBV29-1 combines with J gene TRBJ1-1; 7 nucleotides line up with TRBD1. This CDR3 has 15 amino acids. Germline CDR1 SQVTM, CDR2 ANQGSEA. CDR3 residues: CTETQGFVGNTEAFF. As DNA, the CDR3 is TGCACCGAAACACAGGGGTTCGTGGGGAACACTGAAGCTTTCTTT.

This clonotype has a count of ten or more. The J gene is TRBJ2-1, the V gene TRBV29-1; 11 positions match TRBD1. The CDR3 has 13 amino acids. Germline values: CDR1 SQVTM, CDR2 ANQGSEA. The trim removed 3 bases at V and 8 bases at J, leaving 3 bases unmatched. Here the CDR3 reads CSVDRTGGYEQFF. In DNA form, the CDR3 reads TGCAGCGTTGACAGGACAGGGGGCTATGAGCAGTTCTTC.

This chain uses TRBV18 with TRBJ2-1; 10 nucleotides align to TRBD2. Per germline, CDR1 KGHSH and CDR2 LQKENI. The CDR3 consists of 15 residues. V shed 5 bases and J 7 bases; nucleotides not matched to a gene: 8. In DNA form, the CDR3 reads TGTGCCAGCTCAAACAGCGGGGGGGCGTTGAATGAGCAGTTCTTC. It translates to CASSNSGGALNEQFF.

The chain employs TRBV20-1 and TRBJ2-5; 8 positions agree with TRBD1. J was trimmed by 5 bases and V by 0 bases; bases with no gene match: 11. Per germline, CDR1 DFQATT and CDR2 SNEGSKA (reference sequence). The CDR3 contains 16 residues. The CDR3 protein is CSARDLGQGAWETQYF. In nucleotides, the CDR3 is TGCAGTGCTAGAGATCTGGGGCAGGGGGCTTGGGAGACCCAGTACTTC.

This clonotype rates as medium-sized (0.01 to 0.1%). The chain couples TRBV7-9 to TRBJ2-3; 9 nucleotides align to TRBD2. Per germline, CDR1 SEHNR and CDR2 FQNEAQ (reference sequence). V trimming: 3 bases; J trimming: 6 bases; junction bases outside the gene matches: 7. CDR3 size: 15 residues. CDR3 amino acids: CASSFPTSGFDTQYF. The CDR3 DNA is TGTGCCAGCAGCTTCCCGACTAGCGGATTCGATACGCAGTATTTT. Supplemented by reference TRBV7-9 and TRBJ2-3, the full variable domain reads DTGVSQNPRHKITKRGQNVTFRCDPISEHNRLYWYRQTLGQGPEFLTYFQNEAQLEKSRLLSDRFSAERPKGSFSTLEIQRTEQGDSAMYLCASSFPTSGFDTQYFGPGTRLTVL.